This T cell receptor (beta chain) derives from a study of T cells in Graves' hyperthyroidism and ophthalmopathy. V was clipped by 7 bases and J by 7 bases, with 28 bases between them. CDR3 length: 17 amino acids. The germline CDR1 and CDR2 sequences are MNHEY and SVGEGT. Amplified TCR beta CDR3 regions came from RNA transcripts. TCR CDR3 underwent first-round RT-PCR with the HTBI primer set. TCRdb processed the multiplex PCR reads anew with MiXCR; each CDR3 protein has one entry. The profile shows roughly 700,000 distinct CDR3 sequences, roughly 17% of them singletons. The chain has TRBV6-2 or TRBV6-3 and TRBJ1-1; maybe TRBD1 (6 bases). The TCR originated in a man aged 45-65 years with Graves' hyperthyroidism. What was sequenced was blood. CDR3 in amino acids: CASIPTGFESTDSEAFF. The CDR3 DNA sequence: TGTGCCAGCATCCCGACAGGCTTCGAGTCTACGGACAGTGAAGCTTTCTTT.